This passage covers 23 T cell receptor beta chains from one sample sequenced in a study of T-cell memory formation after mild COVID-19. Using its own MiXCR run on the 5' RACE reads, TCRdb lists one record per CDR3 protein. The sample holds 150,000 to 200,000 distinct CDR3 sequences, roughly a third seen once. The material sequenced was PBMCs or a T cell subset sorted from them (not recorded which). The receptors here all came from an adult woman who had mild COVID-19 (a few samples of this study predate the infection). Cell type and time point are not known.

This clonotype turned up a few times. This chain connects TRBV4-2 to TRBJ2-6; 8 nucleotides align to TRBD1. The CDR3 sequence is 16 residues long. Germline CDR1 is LGHNA and CDR2 is YNFKEQ. J was trimmed by 0 bases and V by 4 bases; bases with no gene match: 2. CDR3 in DNA: TGTGCCAGCAGCCCTGACAGGGGCTCTGGGGCCAACGTCCTGACTTTC. Its translation is CASSPDRGSGANVLTF.

This chain connects TRBV9 to TRBJ2-5; D unclear. The CDR3 extends over 11 amino acids. Germline values: CDR1 SGDLS, CDR2 YYNGEE. The V gene lost 7 bases and the J gene lost 0 bases, with 4 bases spanning the gap. The CDR3 reads CASGDQETQYF. Here the CDR3 DNA reads TGTGCCAGCGGGGACCAAGAGACCCAGTACTTC.

This clonotype was detected a few times. The genes are TRBV10-3 and TRBJ1-2; D possibly corresponds to TRBD1 (5 bases). Germline CDR1 is ENHRY and CDR2 is SYGVKD. Deletions cut 10 bases from V and 4 bases from J, with 16 bases between. This CDR3 contains 13 residues. CDR3 in amino acids: CATGTPEAYGYTF. The CDR3, as DNA: TGTGCCACTGGGACCCCGGAGGCCTATGGCTACACCTTC.

This clonotype was picked up a small number of times. The chain's CDR3 is CSATSGTPGELFF. DNA of the CDR3: TGCAGTGCAACTAGCGGGACCCCCGGGGAGCTGTTTTTT. The rearrangement joins TRBV20-1 to TRBJ2-2; TRBD2 aligns across 10 bases. The CDR3 is 13 residues long. From germline, CDR1 is DFQATT and CDR2 SNEGSKA (reference sequence). V shed 6 bases and J 6 bases; nucleotides not matched to a gene: 4.

This chain connects TRBV5-1 to TRBJ1-6; D possibly corresponds to TRBD1 (5 bases). Germline CDR1 SGHRS, CDR2 YFSETQ. Between the trimmed V and J ends, which lost 1 base and 8 bases, there was a span of 13 bases. This CDR3 spans 15 amino acids. CDR3 bases: TGCGCCAGCAGCTTGAGGGACGTCAGGGATTCACCCCTCCACTTT. Translation: CASSLRDVRDSPLHF.

CDR3 loop: CASSQEDARGNTGELFF. The DNA of the CDR3 is TGCGCCAGCAGCCAAGAGGACGCTAGGGGTAACACCGGGGAGCTGTTTTTT. V and J are TRBV4-1 and TRBJ2-2; a possible D gene is TRBD1 (5 bases). Trimming stripped 0 bases from V and 2 bases from J, with 13 bases between. CDR1 MGHRA and CDR2 YSYEKL come from the germline V gene. The CDR3 sequence is 17 residues long.

This clonotype was seen a handful of times. This chain links TRBV7-9 with TRBJ2-1; unclear D gene. Deletions cut 5 bases from V and 7 bases from J, with 9 bases between. The CDR3 contains 12 residues. The germline V gene encodes CDR1 SEHNR and CDR2 FQNEAQ (reference sequence). The CDR3 region is CASSLPWNEQFF. CDR3 sequence (DNA): TGTGCCAGCAGCCTCCCCTGGAATGAGCAGTTCTTC.

This clonotype was detected a few times. The chain joins TRBV20-1 to TRBJ2-7; D might be TRBD1 (6 bases). This CDR3 is built from 14 residues. Trimming removed 5 bases from V and 7 bases from J, with 21 bases in between. Germline CDR1 is DFQATT and CDR2 is SNEGSKA (reference sequence). The CDR3 nucleotides read TGCAGTGCTTCAACAGGGTGGGGTGGGGGTGAGCAGTACTTC. This translates into CSASTGWGGGEQYF.

The chain employs TRBV15 and TRBJ2-5; no firm D call. The CDR3 extends over 15 amino acids. Per the germline V gene, CDR1 is LNHNV and CDR2 is YYDKDF (reference sequence). Trimming shortened V by 0 bases and J by 4 bases, and 12 bases separated the two germline ends. CDR3 nucleotides: TGTGCCACCAGCAGAGATAGGGCCACCAGAGAGACCCAGTACTTC. It encodes CATSRDRATRETQYF. Full variable domain (missing parts from reference TRBV15 and TRBJ2-5): DAMVIQNPRYQVTQFGKPVTLSCSQTLNHNVMYWYQQKSSQAPKLLFHYYDKDFNNEADTPDNFQSRRPNTSFCFLDIRSPGLGDTAMYLCATSRDRATRETQYFGPGTRLLVL.

The chain couples TRBV18 to TRBJ2-5; D is unresolved. V lost 6 bases, J lost 1 base, and 18 bases lay in between. The CDR3 covers 16 residues. The germline V gene has CDR1 KGHSH and CDR2 LQKENI. The CDR3 region has the DNA TGTGCCAGCTCTCAAGGTGGTGTATCGGTCCAAGAGACCCAGTACTTC. Amino acids: CASSQGGVSVQETQYF.

This clonotype turned up a few times. The chain carries TRBV5-5 and TRBJ2-2; 12 bases are a match to TRBD1. V gave up 4 bases and J gave up 4 bases; unmatched junction bases: 5. The CDR3 runs to 16 residues. The germline CDR1 and CDR2 sequences are SGHKS and YYEKEE (reference sequence). CDR3 protein: CASSPWDRGLTGELFF. For the CDR3, the DNA is TGTGCCAGCAGCCCATGGGACAGGGGGCTCACCGGGGAGCTGTTTTTT.

This clonotype was counted only a few times. This chain uses TRBV25-1 with TRBJ1-2; D remains ambiguous. This CDR3 region has 13 residues. Trimming took 5 bases from V and 4 from J, leaving 11 bases between them. In germline, CDR1 is MGHDK, CDR2 SYGVNS. The DNA for the CDR3 is TGTGCCAGCAGTTCGAGCAGGTTCTATGGCTACACCTTC. Its translation: CASSSSRFYGYTF.

V gene TRBV5-1 combines with J gene TRBJ2-1; 15 nucleotides agree with TRBD2. Germline loops: CDR1 SGHRS, CDR2 YFSETQ. The trim removed 6 bases at V and 6 bases at J, leaving 4 bases unmatched. CDR3 size: 15 residues. CDR3 in amino acids: CASTGTSGGTNEQFF. CDR3 DNA sequence: TGCGCCAGCACCGGGACTAGCGGGGGGACCAATGAGCAGTTCTTC.

This clonotype occurred many times. The rearrangement links TRBV18 to TRBJ2-7, with D possibly matching TRBD1 (6 bases). V lost 3 bases and J lost 4, with 16 bases in between. Per germline, CDR1 KGHSH and CDR2 LQKENI. This CDR3 is built from 15 residues. CDR3 sequence: CASSPAVSGAYEQYF. CDR3 in DNA: TGTGCCAGCTCACCGGCAGTCTCAGGGGCTTACGAGCAGTACTTC.

The CDR3 region has the DNA TGTGCCACCAGCAATAGCGGGAGGGCCCGGGCGGGCACAGATACGCAGTATTTT. Translated, it gives CATSNSGRARAGTDTQYF. The chain joins TRBV24-1 to TRBJ2-3; 11 nucleotides agree with TRBD2. The germline V gene encodes CDR1 KGHDR and CDR2 SFDVKD. Trimming at V came to 7 bases and at J to 1 base, leaving 12 bases not matched to a gene. There are 18 residues in the CDR3.

J is TRBJ2-2 and V is TRBV7-6; no firm D call. The CDR3 is 12 amino acids. V dropped 3 bases and J dropped 3 bases, with 2 bases sitting between them. Per germline, CDR1 SGHVS and CDR2 FNYEAQ. The DNA for the CDR3 is TGTGCCAGCAGCTTTCACACCGGGGAGCTGTTTTTT. It codes for CASSFHTGELFF.

This clonotype showed up just a few times. V gene TRBV13 combines with J gene TRBJ2-3; 10 nucleotides agree with TRBD1. Trimming at V came to 5 bases and at J to 6 bases, leaving 11 bases not matched to a gene. There are 16 residues in the CDR3. Germline loops: CDR1 PRHDT, CDR2 FYEKMQ (reference sequence). This chain's CDR3 is CASSTSPGTGVDTQYF. The CDR3, as DNA: TGTGCCAGCAGCACCTCCCCCGGGACAGGGGTCGATACGCAGTATTTT.

CDR3: CATQGLYDPGELFF. CDR3 DNA: TGTGCCACTCAGGGGCTCTATGATCCCGGGGAGCTGTTTTTT. The rearrangement links TRBV24-1 to TRBJ2-2, with a tentative D call TRBD1 (6 bases). CDR3 length: 14 amino acids. Germline V lookup: CDR1 KGHDR, CDR2 SFDVKD. V was cut by 10 bases and J by 6 bases, with 17 bases left in between.

This chain joins TRBV27 and TRBJ2-1; no clear D gene. The V gene's germline CDR1 is MNHEY and CDR2 SMNVEV (reference sequence). The CDR3 has 13 residues. Deletions cut 1 base from V and 7 bases from J, with 8 bases between. In DNA, the CDR3 is TGTGCCAGCAGTTTATTAGCTGGGAATGAGCAGTTCTTC. Protein product: CASSLLAGNEQFF.

The chain couples TRBV7-8 to TRBJ2-4; TRBD1 matches 7 bases. V shed 5 bases and J 0 bases; nucleotides not matched to a gene: 16. From germline, CDR1 is SGHVS and CDR2 FQNEAQ. The CDR3 has 19 residues. This chain's CDR3 is CASSHYLTGRTLAKNIQYF. CDR3 nucleotides: TGTGCCAGCAGCCATTATCTGACAGGGCGAACTCTAGCCAAAAACATTCAGTACTTC.

This rearrangement joins TRBV4-2 to TRBJ2-7; TRBD1 matches 9 bases. The CDR3 totals 15 residues. V shed 3 bases and J 4 bases; nucleotides not matched to a gene: 7. Germline V gene sequence: CDR1 LGHNA, CDR2 YNFKEQ. The CDR3 DNA reads TGTGCCAGCAGCCAGTTACAGGGGGCAAGGTACGAGCAGTACTTC. Translating it yields CASSQLQGARYEQYF.

The V gene is TRBV19, the J gene TRBJ1-1; D gene uncertain. With 4 bases removed from V and 0 bases from J, the gap between germline ends came to 15 bases. The V gene's germline CDR1 is LNHDA and CDR2 SQIVND (reference sequence). The CDR3 is 16 residues long. As DNA, the CDR3 is TGTGCCAGTAGTAGTGGCAGGTCGGGAGTGAACACTGAAGCTTTCTTT. This codes for CASSSGRSGVNTEAFF. The variable domain in full, completed from reference TRBV19 and TRBJ1-1, reads DGGITQSPKYLFRKEGQNVTLSCEQNLNHDAMYWYRQDPGQGLRLIYYSQIVNDFQKGDIAEGYSVSREKKESFPLTVTSAQKNPTAFYLCASSSGRSGVNTEAFFGQGTRLTVV.

The chain carries TRBV5-5 and TRBJ2-1, with a possible D match to TRBD2 (5 bases). This CDR3 region has 15 residues. CDR1 SGHKS and CDR2 YYEKEE come from the germline V gene (reference sequence). The V gene lost 4 bases and the J gene lost 4 bases, with 15 bases spanning the gap. The CDR3 sequence: CASSKEVHLYNEQFF. The CDR3 DNA follows: TGTGCCAGCAGCAAGGAGGTACACTTGTACAATGAGCAGTTCTTC.